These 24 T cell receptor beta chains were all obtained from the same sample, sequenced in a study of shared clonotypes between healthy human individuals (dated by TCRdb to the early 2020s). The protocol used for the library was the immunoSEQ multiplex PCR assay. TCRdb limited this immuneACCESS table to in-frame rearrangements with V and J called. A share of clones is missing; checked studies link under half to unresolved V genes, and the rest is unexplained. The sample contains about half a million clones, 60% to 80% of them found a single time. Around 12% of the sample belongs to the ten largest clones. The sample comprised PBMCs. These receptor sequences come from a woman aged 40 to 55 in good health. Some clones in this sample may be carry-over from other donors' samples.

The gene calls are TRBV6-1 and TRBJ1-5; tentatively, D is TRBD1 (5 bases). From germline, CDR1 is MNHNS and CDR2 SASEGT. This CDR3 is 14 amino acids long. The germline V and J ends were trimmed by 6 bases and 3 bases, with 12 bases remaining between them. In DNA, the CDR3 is TGTGCCAGCAGCGTGGACAAGCCCAATCAGCCCCAGCATTTT. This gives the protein CASSVDKPNQPQHF.

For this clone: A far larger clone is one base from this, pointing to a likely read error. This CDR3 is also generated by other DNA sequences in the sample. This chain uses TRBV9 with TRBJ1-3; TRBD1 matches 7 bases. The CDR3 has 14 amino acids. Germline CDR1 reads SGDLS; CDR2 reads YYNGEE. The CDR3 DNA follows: TGTGCCAGCAGCGGGACAGGCTCTGGAAACACCATATACTTT. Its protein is CASSGTGSGNTIYF.

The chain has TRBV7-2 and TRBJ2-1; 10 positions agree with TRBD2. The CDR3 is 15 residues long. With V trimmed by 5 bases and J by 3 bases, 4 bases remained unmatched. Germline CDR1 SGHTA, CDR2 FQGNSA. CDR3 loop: CASSTGLADYNEQFF. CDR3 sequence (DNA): TGTGCCAGCAGCACCGGACTAGCGGACTACAATGAGCAGTTCTTC.

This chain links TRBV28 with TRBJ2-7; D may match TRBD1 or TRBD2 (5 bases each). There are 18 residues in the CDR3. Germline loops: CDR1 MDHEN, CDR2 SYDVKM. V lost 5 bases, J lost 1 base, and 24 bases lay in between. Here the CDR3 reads CASSNGALTFMGSYEQYF. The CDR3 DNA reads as TGTGCCAGCAGTAACGGGGCCCTCACCTTCATGGGGTCCTACGAGCAGTACTTC.

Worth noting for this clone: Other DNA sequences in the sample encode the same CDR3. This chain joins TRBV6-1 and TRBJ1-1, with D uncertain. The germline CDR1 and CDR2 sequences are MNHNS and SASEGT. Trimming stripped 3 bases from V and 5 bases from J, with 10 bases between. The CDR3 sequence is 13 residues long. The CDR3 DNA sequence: TGTGCCAGCAGTGATGGTGGCATAACTGAAGCTTTCTTT. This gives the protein CASSDGGITEAFF.

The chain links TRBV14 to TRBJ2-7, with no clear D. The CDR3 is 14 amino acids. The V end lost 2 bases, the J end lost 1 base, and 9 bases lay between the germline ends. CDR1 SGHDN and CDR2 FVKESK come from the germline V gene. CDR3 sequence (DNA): TGTGCCAGCAGCCAATTCTATGATTCCTACGAGCAGTACTTC. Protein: CASSQFYDSYEQYF.

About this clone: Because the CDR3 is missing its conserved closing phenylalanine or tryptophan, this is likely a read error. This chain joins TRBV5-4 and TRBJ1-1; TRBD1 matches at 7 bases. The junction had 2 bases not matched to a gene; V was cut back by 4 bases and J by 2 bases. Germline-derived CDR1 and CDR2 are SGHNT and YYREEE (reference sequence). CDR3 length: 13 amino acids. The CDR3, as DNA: TGTGCCAGCAGCCGAGGGGGCAACACTGAAGCTTTCCTT. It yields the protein CASSRGGNTEAFL.

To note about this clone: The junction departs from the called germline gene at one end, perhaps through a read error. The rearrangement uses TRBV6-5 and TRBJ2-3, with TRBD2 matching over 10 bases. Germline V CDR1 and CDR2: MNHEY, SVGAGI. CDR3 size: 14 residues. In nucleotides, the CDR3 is TGTGCCATACGACCGGGACTAGCGTCAGACACGCAGTATTTT. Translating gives CAIRPGLASDTQYF.

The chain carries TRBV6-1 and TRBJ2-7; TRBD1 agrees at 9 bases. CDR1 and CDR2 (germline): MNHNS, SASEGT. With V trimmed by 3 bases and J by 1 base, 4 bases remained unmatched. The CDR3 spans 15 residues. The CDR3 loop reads CASSDRGTGSYEQYF. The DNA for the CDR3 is TGTGCCAGCAGTGATCGCGGGACAGGGTCCTACGAGCAGTACTTC.

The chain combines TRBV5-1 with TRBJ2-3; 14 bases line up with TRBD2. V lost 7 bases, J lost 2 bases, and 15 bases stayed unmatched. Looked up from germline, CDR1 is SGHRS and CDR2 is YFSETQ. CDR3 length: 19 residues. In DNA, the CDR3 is TGCGCCAGCCTGAAGGGACTAGCGGGAGTTCAACCCTCCACAGATACGCAGTATTTT. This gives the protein CASLKGLAGVQPSTDTQYF.

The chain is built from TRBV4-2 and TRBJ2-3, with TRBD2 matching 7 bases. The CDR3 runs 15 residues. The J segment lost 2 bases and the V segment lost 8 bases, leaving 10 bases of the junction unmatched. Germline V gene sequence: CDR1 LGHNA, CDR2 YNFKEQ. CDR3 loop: CASAPGREFTDTQYF. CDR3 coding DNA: TGTGCCAGCGCGCCGGGGCGGGAGTTCACAGATACGCAGTATTTT.

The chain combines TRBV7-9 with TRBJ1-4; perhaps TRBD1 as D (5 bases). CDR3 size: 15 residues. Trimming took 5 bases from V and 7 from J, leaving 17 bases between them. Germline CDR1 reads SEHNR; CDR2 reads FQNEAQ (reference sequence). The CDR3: CASSPFMGRGEKLFF. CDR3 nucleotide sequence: TGTGCCAGCAGCCCGTTTATGGGGAGGGGTGAAAAACTGTTTTTT.

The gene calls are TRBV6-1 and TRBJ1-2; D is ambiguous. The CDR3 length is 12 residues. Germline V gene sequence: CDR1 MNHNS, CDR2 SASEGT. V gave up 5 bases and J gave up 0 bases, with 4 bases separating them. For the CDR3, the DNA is TGTGCCAGCAGTCTGGCTAACTATGGCTACACCTTC. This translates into CASSLANYGYTF.

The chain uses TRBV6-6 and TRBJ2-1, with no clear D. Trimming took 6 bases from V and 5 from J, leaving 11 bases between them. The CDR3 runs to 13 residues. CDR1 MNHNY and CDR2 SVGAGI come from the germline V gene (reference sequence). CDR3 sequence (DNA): TGTGCCAGCAGCATCAATAGGGACAATGAGCAGTTCTTC. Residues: CASSINRDNEQFF.

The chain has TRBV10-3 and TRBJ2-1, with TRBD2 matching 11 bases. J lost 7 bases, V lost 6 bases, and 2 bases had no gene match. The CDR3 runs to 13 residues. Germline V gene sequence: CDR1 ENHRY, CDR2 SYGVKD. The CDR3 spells CAIRGTSGNEQFF. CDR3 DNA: TGTGCCATCAGGGGGACTAGCGGAAATGAGCAGTTCTTC.

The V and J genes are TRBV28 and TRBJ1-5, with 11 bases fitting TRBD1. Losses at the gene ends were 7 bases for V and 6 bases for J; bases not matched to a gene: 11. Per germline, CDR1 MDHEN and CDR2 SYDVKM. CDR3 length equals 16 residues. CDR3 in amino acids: CASMEGGQGGSQPQHF. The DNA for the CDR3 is TGTGCCAGCATGGAGGGGGGACAGGGGGGTTCTCAGCCCCAGCATTTT.

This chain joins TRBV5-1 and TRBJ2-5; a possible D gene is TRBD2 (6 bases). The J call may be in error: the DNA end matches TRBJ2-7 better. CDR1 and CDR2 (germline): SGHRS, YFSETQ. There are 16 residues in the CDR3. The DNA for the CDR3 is TGCGCCAGCAGCTCCCGGTCGGGGGAACTATCCTACGAGCAGTACTTC. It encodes CASSSRSGELSYEQYF.

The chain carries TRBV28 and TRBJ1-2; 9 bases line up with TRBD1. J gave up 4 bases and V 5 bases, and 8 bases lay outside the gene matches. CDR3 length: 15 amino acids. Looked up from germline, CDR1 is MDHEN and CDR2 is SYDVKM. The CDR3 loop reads CASSIPTGGIYGYTF. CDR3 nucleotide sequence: TGTGCCAGCAGTATCCCGACAGGGGGGATCTATGGCTACACCTTC.

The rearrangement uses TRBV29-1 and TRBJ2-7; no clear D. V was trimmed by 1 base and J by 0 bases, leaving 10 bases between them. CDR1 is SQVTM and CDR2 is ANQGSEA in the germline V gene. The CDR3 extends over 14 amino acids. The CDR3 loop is CSVEAQIGSYEQYF. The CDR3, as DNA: TGCAGCGTTGAAGCCCAGATTGGCTCCTACGAGCAGTACTTC.

The chain's CDR3 is CASSRRPNEKLFF. The CDR3 DNA sequence: TGTGCCAGCAGCCGGCGTCCTAATGAAAAACTGTTTTTT. The chain uses TRBV6-6 and TRBJ1-4; D remains ambiguous. Trimming stripped 6 bases from V and 3 bases from J, with 8 bases between. CDR1 is MNHNY, CDR2 SVGAGI, per germline (reference sequence). The CDR3 is 13 residues long.

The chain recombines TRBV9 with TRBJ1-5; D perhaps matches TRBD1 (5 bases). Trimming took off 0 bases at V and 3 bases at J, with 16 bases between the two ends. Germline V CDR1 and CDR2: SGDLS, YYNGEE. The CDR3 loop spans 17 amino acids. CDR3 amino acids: CASSVGMGGRDNQPQHF. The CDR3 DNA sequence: TGTGCCAGCAGCGTAGGGATGGGCGGCAGGGACAATCAGCCCCAGCATTTT.

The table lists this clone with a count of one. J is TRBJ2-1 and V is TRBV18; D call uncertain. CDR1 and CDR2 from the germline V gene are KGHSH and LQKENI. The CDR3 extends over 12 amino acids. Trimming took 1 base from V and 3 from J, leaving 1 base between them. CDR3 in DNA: TGTGCCAGCTCACCACTCTACAATGAGCAGTTCTTC. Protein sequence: CASSPLYNEQFF.

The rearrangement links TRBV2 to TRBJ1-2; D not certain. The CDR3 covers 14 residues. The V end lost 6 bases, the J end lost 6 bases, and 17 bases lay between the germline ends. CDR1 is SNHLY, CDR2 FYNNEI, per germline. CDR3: CASSYSPTNDGYTF. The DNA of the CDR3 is TGTGCCAGCAGCTACAGCCCCACGAATGATGGCTACACCTTC.

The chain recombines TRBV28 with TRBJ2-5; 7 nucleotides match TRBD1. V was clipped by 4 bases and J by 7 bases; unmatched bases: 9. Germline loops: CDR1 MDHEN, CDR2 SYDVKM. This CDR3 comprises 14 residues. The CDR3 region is CASSSPPGQRTQYF. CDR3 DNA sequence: TGTGCCAGCAGTTCCCCCCCGGGACAGAGGACCCAGTACTTC.